This T cell receptor (beta chain) was identified in a study of T cell changes during pregnancy in multiple sclerosis. J gave up 7 bases and V 2 bases, and 4 bases lay outside the gene matches. This CDR3 is built from 15 residues. CDR1 is LNHDA, CDR2 SQIVND, per germline (reference sequence). TCRdb's table, derived via immunoSEQ multiplex PCR, lists solely in-frame clones and lacks some. Among roughly 70,000 clones listed, approximately 90% were seen once. This clonotype was sampled from a female donor with multiple sclerosis, enrolled in a pregnancy study. The rearrangement uses TRBV19 and TRBJ1-5; 11 positions agree with TRBD1. The specimen comprised peripheral blood, sampled in the third trimester of pregnancy. The CDR3 DNA follows: TGTGCCAGTAGTATAAATGGGGACAGGGGGCAGCCCCAGCATTTT. Translated: CASSINGDRGQPQHF.